This T cell receptor (beta chain) came from a study of T cell responses to AZD1222 COVID-19 vaccine. General study points: Seropositive at baseline were only a handful of AZD1222 recipients. Close to half of spike-specific TCRs reportedly recognize unmutated variant regions. When two AZD1222 doses had been given, Spike-specific TCR breadth and depth rose.

The CDR3 spans 15 residues. The germline V and J ends were trimmed by 7 bases and 2 bases, with 20 bases remaining between them. CDR1 is GTSNPN and CDR2 is SVGIG in the germline V gene (reference sequence). On this clone itself: Its specificity is unknown.

Profiling relied on immunoSEQ multiplex PCR, and the TCRdb table lists in-frame clones only, not all of them. The table lists 100,000 or so clones, 80% to 90% of them singletons. Pooling was applied to second doses at about 4 or about 12 weeks. The sequence was collected from an adult who received the AZD1222 COVID-19 vaccine. The input for sequencing was peripheral blood, taken 28 days after the second AZD1222 dose. The chain links TRBV30 to TRBJ1-1; possible D gene TRBD1, 5 bases. This CDR3 is CAYTPGGGYNTEAFF. For the CDR3, the DNA is TGTGCCTATACCCCAGGCGGGGGTTACAACACTGAAGCTTTCTTT.